Listed below are T cell receptor beta chains from one sample, sequenced in a study of pediatric ulcerative colitis. Measured with immunoSEQ multiplex PCR; TCRdb has only the in-frame clones, and not every one. The table includes 60,000 to 75,000 clones, 75% to 85% detected once. The sample comprised blood. The receptors originated from a boy aged 5 to 17 with moderate ulcerative colitis. CDR3s include the opening cysteine and the closing phenylalanine or tryptophan. The D gene is left open where the match is weak. Some rows have no size entry. The others give once, few or many, or a class for an expanded clone.

TRBJ1-5,TRBV30,14,-,-,TGTGCCTGGAGTAGTCTTGCGGAGGATCAGCCCCAGCATTTT,CAWSSLAEDQPQHF
TRBJ1-1,TRBV2,13,-,few,TGTGCCAGCAGTGTGGAGGGTTACACTGAAGCTTTCTTT,CASSVEGYTEAFF
TRBJ2-1,TRBV4-3,14,-,-,TGCGCCAGCAGCCAAGCGGCTAGCTTCGATGAGCAGTTCTTC,CASSQAASFDEQFF
TRBJ2-7,TRBV11-2,13,TRBD1,-,TGTGCCAGCAGCCTTGGGACAGGGTACGAGCAGTACTTC,CASSLGTGYEQYF
TRBJ2-7,TRBV2,15,TRBD2,-,TGTGCCAGCAGGTCCGCGGCGGGAGACGTCAACGAGCAGTACTTC,CASRSAAGDVNEQYF
TRBJ2-7,TRBV4-3,15,-,-,TGCGCCAGCAGCCAAGGCCTCGGAGGAAGTAACGAGCAGTACTTC,CASSQGLGGSNEQYF
TRBJ1-1,TRBV4-3,14,TRBD1,-,TGCGCCAGCAGCCGGGACAGGGGGACCACTGAAGCTTTCTTT,CASSRDRGTTEAFF
TRBJ2-3,TRBV15,18,TRBD1,-,TGTGCCACCAGCAGAGATGGAAGACAGGGGGTCAGCACAGATACGCAGTATTTT,CATSRDGRQGVSTDTQYF
TRBJ2-5,TRBV27,15,TRBD1,-,TGTGCCAGCAGCCCAGGGGACAGGGTGAGGGAGACCCAGTACTTC,CASSPGDRVRETQYF
TRBJ2-5,TRBV7-2,13,-,-,TGTGCCAGCAGCATCGGACCTGGGAAGACCCAGTACTTC,CASSIGPGKTQYF
TRBJ1-6,TRBV5-6,15,TRBD1,-,TGTGCCAGCAGATATGGACAGGTCTATAATTCACCCCTCCACTTT,CASRYGQVYNSPLHF
TRBJ2-3,TRBV1,18,-,-,TGCACCAGCAGCCAAGACTGGACTAGCGGGGGGACCACAGATACGCAGTATTTT,CTSSQDWTSGGTTDTQYF
TRBJ1-4,TRBV27,15,-,-,TGTGCCAGCAGTTTAAGACGGGACGGCCTTGGAAAACTGTTTTTT,CASSLRRDGLGKLFF
TRBJ1-3,TRBV9,16,TRBD1,-,TGTGCCAGCAGCCCGGGACAGGCCTTCTCTGGAAACACCATATATTTT,CASSPGQAFSGNTIYF
TRBJ2-3,TRBV11-2,14,-,-,TGTGCCAGCAGCTCCGAGTACGGCACAGATACGCAGTATTTT,CASSSEYGTDTQYF
TRBJ2-5,TRBV14,16,-,-,TGTGCCAGCAGCCAAGATATTCGGAACTTCCAAGAGACCCAGTACTTC,CASSQDIRNFQETQYF
TRBJ1-2,TRBV29-1,11,-,-,TGCTCCACAGGCTCCAACGCGGGCTACACCTTC,CSTGSNAGYTF
TRBJ2-7,TRBV7-2,15,TRBD2,-,TGTGCCAGCAGCTTCAGACTAGCGGAGTCCTACGAGCAGTACTTC,CASSFRLAESYEQYF
TRBJ2-7,TRBV9,14,-,-,TGTGCCAGCAGCCTCGGACTCCATTCCTACGAGCAGTACTTC,CASSLGLHSYEQYF
TRBJ1-1,TRBV7-9,13,-,-,TGTGCCAGCAGCGCCAGGGGAGACACTGAAGCTTTCTTT,CASSARGDTEAFF
TRBJ2-7,TRBV7-2,15,-,-,TGTGCCAGCAGCTTAAGGCCAGCTGACACCTACGAGCAGTACTTC,CASSLRPADTYEQYF
TRBJ1-5,TRBV10-3,14,TRBD1,-,TGTGCCGTGGGGGGACAGGGGAAGAATCAGCCCCAGCATTTT,CAVGGQGKNQPQHF
TRBJ2-7,TRBV9,14,-,-,TGTGCCAGCAGCGTAGAGCCGGGGGCCTACGAGCAGTACTTC,CASSVEPGAYEQYF
TRBJ2-7,TRBV18,16,TRBD1,-,TGTGCCAGCTCACCACTTGGGACAGGGGCTTACTACGAGCAGTACTTC,CASSPLGTGAYYEQYF
TRBJ1-1,TRBV29-1,13,-,few,TGCAGCGTCGACCGGGGGGGGCGTACTGAAGCTTTCTTT,CSVDRGGRTEAFF
TRBJ1-1,TRBV12-5,15,-,-,TGTGCTAGTGGTTTGGCCCCGGATGGGAACACTGAAGCTTTCTTT,CASGLAPDGNTEAFF
TRBJ2-7,TRBV6-1,14,-,-,TGTGCCAGCAGTGAAGTGGCAGGCTCCTACGAGCAGTACTTC,CASSEVAGSYEQYF
TRBJ2-7,TRBV5-8,11,-,-,TGTGCCAGCAGCTTGGCCTACGAGCAGTACTTC,CASSLAYEQYF
TRBJ2-5,TRBV4-3,14,-,-,TGCGCCAGCAGCCAAGAGGATTGGGGAGAGACCCAGTACTTC,CASSQEDWGETQYF
TRBJ1-4,TRBV2,14,TRBD1,few,TGTGCCAGCAGTGCATGGGACAGCTATGAAAAACTGTTTTTT,CASSAWDSYEKLFF
TRBJ2-3,TRBV9,13,-,-,TGTGCCAGCAGCGGGACTTCCAAATATACGCAGTATTTT,CASSGTSKYTQYF
TRBJ1-1,TRBV7-9,12,-,-,TGTGCCAGCAGCTTAGGGGCGCCCCAAGCTTTCTTT,CASSLGAPQAFF
TRBJ2-1,TRBV27,16,TRBD1,-,TGTGCCAGCAGTTTATCAGCCTTCGTGGCAGGGGGTGAGCAGTTCTTC,CASSLSAFVAGGEQFF
TRBJ2-1,TRBV6-6,16,TRBD2,-,TGTGCCAGCAGTTCGGCTAGCGGGGGCGTAGACAATGAGCAGTTCTTC,CASSSASGGVDNEQFF
TRBJ2-7,TRBV10-1,16,-,-,TGCGCCAGCAGTGAACGCCGGGGAGGGGACACCTACGAGCAGTACTTC,CASSERRGGDTYEQYF
TRBJ2-1,TRBV5-1,19,TRBD2,-,TGCGCCAGCAGCTTGAGGTGGCTAGCGGGAGGAAACCTCGACAATGAGCAGTTCTTC,CASSLRWLAGGNLDNEQFF
TRBJ2-5,TRBV7-3,14,TRBD1,-,TGTGCCAGCAGCGCACGGACAGGGGGGAAGACCCAGTACTTC,CASSARTGGKTQYF
TRBJ2-7,TRBV7-3,16,TRBD1,-,TGTGCCAGCAGCCCAACCGGGACAGTTAGCTCCTACGAGCAGTACTTC,CASSPTGTVSSYEQYF
TRBJ2-7,TRBV7-9,12,-,-,TGTGCCAGCAGCTTAGATTTCCACGAGCAGTACTTC,CASSLDFHEQYF
TRBJ1-1,TRBV4-1,14,-,few,TGCGCCAGCAGCCAAGTGTTTGCGAACACTGAAGCTTTCTTT,CASSQVFANTEAFF
TRBJ1-5,TRBV27,13,-,-,TGTGCCAGCAGTTTCTATAGCAATCAGCCCCAGCATTTT,CASSFYSNQPQHF
TRBJ2-7,TRBV10-2,14,-,-,TGCGCCAGCTTAGAAGGGTTCCTCTCCTACGAGCAGTACTTC,CASLEGFLSYEQYF
TRBJ2-5,TRBV6-6,13,-,-,TGTGCCAGCAGTTACCCTGCCCAAGAGACCCAGTACTTC,CASSYPAQETQYF
TRBJ2-7,TRBV1,16,-,-,TGCACCAGCAGCCAAGCGTTTAGCGGGGGAGCCTACGAGCAGTACTTC,CTSSQAFSGGAYEQYF
TRBJ2-2,TRBV9,15,TRBD1,-,TGTGCCAACAAGAGGGGACAGGAGGTGGCCGGGGAGCTGTTTTTT,CANKRGQEVAGELFF
TRBJ1-2,TRBV19,11,-,-,TGTGCCAGTAGTACGCGCTATGGCTACACCTTC,CASSTRYGYTF
TRBJ2-5,TRBV2,12,-,-,TGTGCCAGCAGTGAAGCGGCGGAGACCCAGTACTTC,CASSEAAETQYF
TRBJ1-6,TRBV6-5,15,TRBD1,once,TGTGCCAGCAGTTCCCAGGGGGTGCATAATTCACCCCTCCACTTT,CASSSQGVHNSPLHF
TRBJ1-5,TRBV5-6,14,-,-,TGTGCCAGCAGCTTGCACGGCTCTTACCAGCCCCAGCATTTT,CASSLHGSYQPQHF
TRBJ1-2,TRBV10-2,13,-,-,TGCGCCAGCAGTGAGAGTGGGCACTATGGCTACACCTTC,CASSESGHYGYTF
TRBJ1-3,TRBV6-5,15,TRBD1,-,TGTGCCAGCAGTTACGCGGGACAGGGGGAAAACACCATATATTTT,CASSYAGQGENTIYF
TRBJ2-2,TRBV7-2,15,TRBD2,-,TGTGCCAGCAGCTTTTGGCTAGCGGACACCGGGGAGCTGTTTTTT,CASSFWLADTGELFF
TRBJ1-6,TRBV6-5,13,-,few,TGTGCCAGCAGTTACTCTCATAATTCACCCCTCCACTTT,CASSYSHNSPLHF